This T cell receptor beta chain stems from a study of cytomegalovirus exposure and HLA in healthy donors. PCR involved 60 Vbeta and 13 Jbeta primers. The assay was immunoSEQ multiplex PCR, and TCRdb's table has in-frame clones only and misses some. The sample shows over 45,000 clones, and under 2.5% sits with its ten largest clones. The V gene end was trimmed by 7 bases and the J gene end by 5 bases; junction bases not matched to a gene: 13. The CDR3 consists of 18 residues. The germline CDR1 and CDR2 sequences are SNHLY and FYNNEI. The material sequenced was PBMCs. This TCR came from a woman aged 40 to 50 in good health and CMV-seronegative. This chain links TRBV2 with TRBJ2-1, with TRBD2 matching 14 bases. The DNA of the CDR3 is TGTGCCAGCACTAATCCCTTGACTAGCGGGAGGGCCGACAATGAGCAGTTCTTC. Its protein is CASTNPLTSGRADNEQFF.